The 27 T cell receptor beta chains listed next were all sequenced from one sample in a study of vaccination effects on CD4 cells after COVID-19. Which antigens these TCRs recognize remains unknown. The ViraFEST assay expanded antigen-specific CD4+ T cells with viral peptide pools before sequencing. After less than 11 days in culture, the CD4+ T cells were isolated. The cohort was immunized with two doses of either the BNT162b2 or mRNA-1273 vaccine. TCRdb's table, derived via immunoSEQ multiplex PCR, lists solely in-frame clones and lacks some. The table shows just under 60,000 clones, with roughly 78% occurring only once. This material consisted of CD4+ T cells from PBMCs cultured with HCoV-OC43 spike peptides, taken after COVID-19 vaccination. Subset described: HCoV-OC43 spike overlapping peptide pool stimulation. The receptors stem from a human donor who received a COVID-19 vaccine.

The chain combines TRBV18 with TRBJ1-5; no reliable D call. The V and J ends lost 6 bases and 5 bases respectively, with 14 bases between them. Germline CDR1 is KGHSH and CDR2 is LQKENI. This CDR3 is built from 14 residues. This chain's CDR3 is CASSWRAGHQPQHF. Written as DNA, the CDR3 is TGTGCCAGCTCTTGGAGGGCCGGGCATCAGCCCCAGCATTTT.

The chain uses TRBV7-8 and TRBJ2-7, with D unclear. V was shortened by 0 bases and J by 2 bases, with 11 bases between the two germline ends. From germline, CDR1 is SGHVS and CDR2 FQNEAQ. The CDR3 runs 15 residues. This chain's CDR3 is CASSLAVGNTYEQYV. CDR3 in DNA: TGTGCCAGCAGCTTAGCGGTAGGCAATACCTACGAGCAGTACGTC.

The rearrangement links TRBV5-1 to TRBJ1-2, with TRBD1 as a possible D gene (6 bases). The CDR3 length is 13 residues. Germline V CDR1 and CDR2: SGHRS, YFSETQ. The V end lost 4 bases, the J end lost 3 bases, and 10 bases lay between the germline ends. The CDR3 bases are TGCGCCAGCAGCCTCCGGACAGACTATGGCTACACCTTC. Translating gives CASSLRTDYGYTF.

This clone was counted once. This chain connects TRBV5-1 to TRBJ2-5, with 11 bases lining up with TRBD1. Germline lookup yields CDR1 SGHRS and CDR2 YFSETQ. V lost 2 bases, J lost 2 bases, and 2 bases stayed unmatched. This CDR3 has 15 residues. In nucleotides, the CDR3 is TGCGCCAGCAGCTTTGGGACAGGGGGGCAAGAGACCCAGTACTTC. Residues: CASSFGTGGQETQYF.

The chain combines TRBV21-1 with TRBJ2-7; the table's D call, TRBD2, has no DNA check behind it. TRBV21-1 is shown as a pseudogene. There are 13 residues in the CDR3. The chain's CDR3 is CASTNARSYEQYV. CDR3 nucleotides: TGTGCCAGCACCAACGCTCGGTCCTACGAGCAGTACGTC.

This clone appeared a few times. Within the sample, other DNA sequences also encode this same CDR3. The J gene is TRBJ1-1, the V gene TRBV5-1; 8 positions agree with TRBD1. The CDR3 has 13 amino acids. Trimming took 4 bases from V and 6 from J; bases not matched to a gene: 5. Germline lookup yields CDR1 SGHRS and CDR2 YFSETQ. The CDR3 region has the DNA TGCGCCAGCAGCCTAGGACAGGGCGCTGAAGCTTTCTTT. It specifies CASSLGQGAEAFF. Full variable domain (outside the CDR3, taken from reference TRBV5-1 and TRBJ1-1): KAGVTQTPRYLIKTRGQQVTLSCSPISGHRSVSWYQQTPGQGLQFLFEYFSETQRNKGNFPGRFSGRQFSNSRSEMNVSTLELGDSALYLCASSLGQGAEAFFGQGTRLTVV.

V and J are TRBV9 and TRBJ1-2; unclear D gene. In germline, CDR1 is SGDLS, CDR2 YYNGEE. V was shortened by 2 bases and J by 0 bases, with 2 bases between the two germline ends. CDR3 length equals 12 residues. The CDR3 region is CASSVSNYGYTF. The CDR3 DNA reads TGTGCCAGCAGCGTTTCTAACTATGGCTACACCTTC.

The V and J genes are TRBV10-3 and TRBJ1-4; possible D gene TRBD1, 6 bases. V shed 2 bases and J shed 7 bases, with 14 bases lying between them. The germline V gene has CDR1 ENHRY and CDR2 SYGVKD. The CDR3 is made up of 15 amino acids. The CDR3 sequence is CAISERGAPGEKLFF. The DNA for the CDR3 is TGTGCCATCAGTGAGCGGGGGGCGCCGGGTGAAAAACTGTTTTTT.

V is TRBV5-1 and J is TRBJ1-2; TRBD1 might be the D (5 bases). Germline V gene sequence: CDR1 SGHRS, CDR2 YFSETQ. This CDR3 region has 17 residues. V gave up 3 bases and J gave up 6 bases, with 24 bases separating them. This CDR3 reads CASSSTVGAGNLNGYTF. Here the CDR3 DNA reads TGCGCCAGCAGCTCTACCGTAGGAGCAGGGAATTTGAATGGCTACACCTTC. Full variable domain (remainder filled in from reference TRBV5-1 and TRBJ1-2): KAGVTQTPRYLIKTRGQQVTLSCSPISGHRSVSWYQQTPGQGLQFLFEYFSETQRNKGNFPGRFSGRQFSNSRSEMNVSTLELGDSALYLCASSSTVGAGNLNGYTFGSGTRLTVV.

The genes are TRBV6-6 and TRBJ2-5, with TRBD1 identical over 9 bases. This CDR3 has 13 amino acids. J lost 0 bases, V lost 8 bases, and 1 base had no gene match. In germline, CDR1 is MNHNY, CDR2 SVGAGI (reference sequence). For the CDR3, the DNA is TGTGCCAGCGGGACAGGGTACCAAGAGACCCAGTACTTC. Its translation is CASGTGYQETQYF.

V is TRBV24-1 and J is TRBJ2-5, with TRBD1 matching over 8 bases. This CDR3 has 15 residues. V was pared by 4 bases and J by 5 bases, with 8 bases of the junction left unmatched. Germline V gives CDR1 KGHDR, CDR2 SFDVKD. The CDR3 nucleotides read TGTGCCACCAGTGACTCCGGGACAGGTGGGGAGACCCAGTACTTC. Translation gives CATSDSGTGGETQYF.

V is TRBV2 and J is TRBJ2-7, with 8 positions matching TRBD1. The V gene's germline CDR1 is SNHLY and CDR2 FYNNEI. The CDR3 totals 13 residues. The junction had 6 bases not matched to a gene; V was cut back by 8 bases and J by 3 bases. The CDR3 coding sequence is TGTGCCAGCGGGGACAGGAGAGACTACGAGCAGTACGTC. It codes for CASGDRRDYEQYV.

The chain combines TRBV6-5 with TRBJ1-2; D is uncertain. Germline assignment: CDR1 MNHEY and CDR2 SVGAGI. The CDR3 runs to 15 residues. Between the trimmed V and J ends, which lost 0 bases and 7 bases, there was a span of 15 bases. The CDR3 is CASSYSMGSGSGYTF. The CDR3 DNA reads TGTGCCAGCAGTTACTCGATGGGATCCGGTTCTGGCTACACCTTC.

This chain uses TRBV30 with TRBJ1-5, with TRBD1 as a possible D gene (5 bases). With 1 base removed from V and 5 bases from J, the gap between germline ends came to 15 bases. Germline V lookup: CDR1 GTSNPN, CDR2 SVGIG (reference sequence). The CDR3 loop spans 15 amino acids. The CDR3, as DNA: TGTGCCTGGAGTGGGCCCGCGGGGACCGATCAGCCCCAGCATTTT. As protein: CAWSGPAGTDQPQHF.

The CDR3 DNA is TGTGCCAGCAGCTTGGAAAACAGGGGGGGGGCCAAAAACATTCAGTACTTC. Amino acid sequence: CASSLENRGGAKNIQYF. The chain combines TRBV5-8 with TRBJ2-4, with D possibly being TRBD1 (8 bases). CDR1 is SGHTS and CDR2 is YDEGEE in the germline V gene. Trimming pared 0 bases from V and 1 base from J, leaving 14 bases between. The CDR3 consists of 17 residues.

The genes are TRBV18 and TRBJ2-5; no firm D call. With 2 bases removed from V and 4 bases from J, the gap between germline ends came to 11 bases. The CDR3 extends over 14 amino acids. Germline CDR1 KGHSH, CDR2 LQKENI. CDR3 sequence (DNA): TGTGCCAGCTCACCAGGAACATCTCGAGAGACCCAGTACTTC. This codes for CASSPGTSRETQYF.

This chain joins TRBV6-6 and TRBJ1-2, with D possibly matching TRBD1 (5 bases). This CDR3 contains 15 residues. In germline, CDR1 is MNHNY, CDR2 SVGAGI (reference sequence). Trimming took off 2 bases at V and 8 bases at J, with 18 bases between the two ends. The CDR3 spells CASSYPGTSLRGYTF. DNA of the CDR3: TGTGCCAGCAGTTACCCCGGGACTTCCCTGCGCGGCTACACCTTC.

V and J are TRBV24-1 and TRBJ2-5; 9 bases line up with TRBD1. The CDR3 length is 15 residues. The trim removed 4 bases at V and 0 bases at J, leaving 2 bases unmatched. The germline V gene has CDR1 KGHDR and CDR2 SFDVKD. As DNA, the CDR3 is TGTGCCACCAGTGAGGGACAGGGAAACCAAGAGACCCAGTACTTC. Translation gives CATSEGQGNQETQYF.

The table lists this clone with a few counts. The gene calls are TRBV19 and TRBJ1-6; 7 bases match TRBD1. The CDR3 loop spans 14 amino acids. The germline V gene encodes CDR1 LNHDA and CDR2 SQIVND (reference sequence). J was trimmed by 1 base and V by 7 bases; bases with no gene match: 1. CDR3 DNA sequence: TGTGCCAGTAAGGGGGCTTCCTATAATTCACCCCTCCACTTT. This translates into CASKGASYNSPLHF.

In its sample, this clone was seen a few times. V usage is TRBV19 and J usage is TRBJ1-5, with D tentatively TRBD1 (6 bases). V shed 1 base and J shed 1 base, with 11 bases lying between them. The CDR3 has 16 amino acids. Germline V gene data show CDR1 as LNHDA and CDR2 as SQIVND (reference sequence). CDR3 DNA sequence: TGTGCCAGTAGTATAGTTACAGGGAAGAGCAATCAGCCCCAGCATTTT. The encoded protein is CASSIVTGKSNQPQHF.

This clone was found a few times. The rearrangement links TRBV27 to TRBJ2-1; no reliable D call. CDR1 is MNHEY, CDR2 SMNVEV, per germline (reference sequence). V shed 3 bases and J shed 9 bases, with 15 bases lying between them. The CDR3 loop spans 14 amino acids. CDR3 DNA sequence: TGTGCCAGCAGTTTCAGGCCCACGATAAGTGAGCAGTTCTTC. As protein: CASSFRPTISEQFF.

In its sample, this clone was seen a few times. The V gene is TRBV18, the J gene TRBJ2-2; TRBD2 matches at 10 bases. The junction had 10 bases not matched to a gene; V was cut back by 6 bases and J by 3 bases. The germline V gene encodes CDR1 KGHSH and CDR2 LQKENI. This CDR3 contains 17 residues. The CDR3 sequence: CASSPYLAGAYTGELFF. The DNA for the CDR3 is TGTGCCAGCTCGCCCTATCTAGCGGGAGCTTACACCGGGGAGCTGTTTTTT.

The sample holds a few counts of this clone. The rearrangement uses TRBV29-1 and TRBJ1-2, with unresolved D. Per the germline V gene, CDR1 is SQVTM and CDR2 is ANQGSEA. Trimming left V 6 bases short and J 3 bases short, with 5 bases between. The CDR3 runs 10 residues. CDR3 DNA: TGCAGCGTAGAGTACTATGGCTACACCTTC. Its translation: CSVEYYGYTF.

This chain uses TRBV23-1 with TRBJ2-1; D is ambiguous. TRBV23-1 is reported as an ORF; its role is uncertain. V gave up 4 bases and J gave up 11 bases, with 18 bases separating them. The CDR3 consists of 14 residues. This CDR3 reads CASSLIGIRKKQFF. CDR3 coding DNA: TGCGCCAGCAGTCTAATTGGTATAAGGAAAAAGCAGTTCTTC.

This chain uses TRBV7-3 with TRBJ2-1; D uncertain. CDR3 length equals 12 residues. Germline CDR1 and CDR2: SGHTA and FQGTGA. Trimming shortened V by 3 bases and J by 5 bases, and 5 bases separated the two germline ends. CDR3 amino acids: CASSLRDNEQFF. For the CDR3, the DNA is TGTGCCAGCAGCTTGAGAGACAATGAGCAGTTCTTC.

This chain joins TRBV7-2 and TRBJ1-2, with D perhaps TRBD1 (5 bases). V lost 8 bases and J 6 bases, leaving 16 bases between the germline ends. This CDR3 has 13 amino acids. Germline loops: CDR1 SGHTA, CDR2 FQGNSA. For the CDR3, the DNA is TGTGCCAGCCGTCTGGGGCAGACCGATGGCTACACCTTC. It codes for CASRLGQTDGYTF.

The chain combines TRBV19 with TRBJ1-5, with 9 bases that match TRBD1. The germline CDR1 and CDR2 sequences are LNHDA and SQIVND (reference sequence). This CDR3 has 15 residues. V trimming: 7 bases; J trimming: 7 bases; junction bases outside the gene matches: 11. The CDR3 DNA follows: TGTGCCAGTACCACACCCGGGACAGGGAACCAGCCCCAGCATTTT. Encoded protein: CASTTPGTGNQPQHF.